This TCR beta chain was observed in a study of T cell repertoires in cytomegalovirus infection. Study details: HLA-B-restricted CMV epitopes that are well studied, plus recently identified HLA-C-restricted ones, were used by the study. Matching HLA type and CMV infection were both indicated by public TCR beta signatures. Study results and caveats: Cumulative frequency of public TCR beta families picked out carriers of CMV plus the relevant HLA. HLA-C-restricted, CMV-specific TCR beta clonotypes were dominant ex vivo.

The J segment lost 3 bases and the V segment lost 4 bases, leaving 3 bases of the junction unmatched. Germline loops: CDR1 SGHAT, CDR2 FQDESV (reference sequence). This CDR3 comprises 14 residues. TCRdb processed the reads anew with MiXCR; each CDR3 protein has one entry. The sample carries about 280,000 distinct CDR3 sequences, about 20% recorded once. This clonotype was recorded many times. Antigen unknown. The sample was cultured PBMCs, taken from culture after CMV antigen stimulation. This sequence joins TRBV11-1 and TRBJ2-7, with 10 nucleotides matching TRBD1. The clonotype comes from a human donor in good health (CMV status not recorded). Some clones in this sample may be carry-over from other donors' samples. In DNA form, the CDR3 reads TGTGCCAGCAGCTCCCGGGACAGGGGCTACGAGCAGTACTTC. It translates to CASSSRDRGYEQYF. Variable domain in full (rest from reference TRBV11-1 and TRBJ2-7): EAEVAQSPRYKITEKSQAVAFWCDPISGHATLYWYRQILGQGPELLVQFQDESVVDDSQLPKDRFSAERLKGVDSTLKIQPAELGDSAMYLCASSSRDRGYEQYFGPGTRLTVT.